This entry lists 27 T cell receptor beta chains sequenced from one sample in a study of Ad26.COV2.S vaccination and SARS-CoV-2 variants (dated by TCRdb to the early 2020s). Library method: the immunoSEQ multiplex PCR assay. In its TCRdb copy, this immuneACCESS table keeps in-frame sequences only and misses some clones. Where compared with another copy, unresolved V genes explain less than half of these, and the others have no known cause. The table for this sample lists 300,000 to 450,000 clones; roughly 94% of them were counted only once. Together, the top ten hold 3% to 5% of the sample. In the paper's terms, the time point label means: individuals recovered from natural SARS-CoV-2 infection. Specimen: peripheral blood, collected after recovery from COVID-19. The source of these receptors is a human donor who had recovered from COVID-19.

The chain combines TRBV5-1 with TRBJ1-2; TRBD1 matches at 7 bases. The CDR3 totals 16 residues. Per the germline V gene, CDR1 is SGHRS and CDR2 is YFSETQ. V was clipped by 2 bases and J by 0 bases; unmatched bases: 7. The CDR3 DNA reads as TGCGCCAGCAGCTTAATCGGGACAGAGCCTAACTATGGCTACACCTTC. This codes for CASSLIGTEPNYGYTF.

The CDR3 nucleotides read TGCAGCGTTGTCGGAACGAACACCGGGGAGCTGTTTTTT. This codes for CSVVGTNTGELFF. V usage is TRBV29-1 and J usage is TRBJ2-2, with unresolved D. CDR1 and CDR2 (germline): SQVTM, ANQGSEA. V was pared by 4 bases and J by 0 bases, with 6 bases between. The CDR3 length is 13 residues.

The chain couples TRBV5-1 to TRBJ1-1; no firm D call. The V end was cut by 0 bases, the J end by 0 bases, with 6 bases between. The CDR3 has 14 amino acids. Germline V gene data show CDR1 as SGHRS and CDR2 as YFSETQ. DNA for the CDR3: TGCGCCAGCAGCTTGGGCGGGATGAACACTGAAGCTTTCTTT. Protein sequence: CASSLGGMNTEAFF.

CDR3 coding DNA: TGTGCCAGCAGTTACACCAACTACCCCCCGATCACTGAAGCTTTCTTT. Translating gives CASSYTNYPPITEAFF. The chain combines TRBV6-6 with TRBJ1-1; D is unresolved. Trimming left V 2 bases short and J 4 bases short, with 17 bases between. The CDR3 loop spans 16 amino acids. The V gene's germline CDR1 is MNHNY and CDR2 SVGAGI (reference sequence).

The V gene is TRBV7-9, the J gene TRBJ1-2, with TRBD1 matching over 7 bases. Losses at the gene ends were 3 bases for V and 8 bases for J; bases not matched to a gene: 0. The CDR3 spans 11 residues. The V gene's germline CDR1 is SEHNR and CDR2 FQNEAQ (reference sequence). The CDR3 protein is CASSLTGGYTF. In nucleotides, the CDR3 is TGTGCCAGCAGCTTGACAGGGGGCTACACCTTC.

The chain joins TRBV5-4 to TRBJ1-6, with D uncertain. There are 15 residues in the CDR3. V lost 5 bases, J lost 0 bases, and 9 bases lay in between. The V gene's germline CDR1 is SGHNT and CDR2 YYREEE (reference sequence). Here the CDR3 reads CASSPGNSYNSPLHF. In nucleotides, the CDR3 is TGTGCCAGCAGTCCGGGTAACTCCTATAATTCACCCCTCCACTTT. Supplemented by reference TRBV5-4 and TRBJ1-6, the full variable domain reads ETGVTQSPTHLIKTRGQQVTLRCSSQSGHNTVSWYQQALGQGPQFIFQYYREEENGRGNFPPRFSGLQFPNYSSELNVNALELDDSALYLCASSPGNSYNSPLHFGNGTRLTVT.

The rearrangement joins TRBV4-2 to TRBJ1-1; D gene uncertain. The V end lost 1 base, the J end lost 5 bases, and 8 bases lay between the germline ends. Germline CDR1 LGHNA, CDR2 YNFKEQ. This CDR3 has 13 residues. The CDR3 bases are TGTGCCAGCAGCCAAGTTCTTGGAACTGAAGCTTTCTTT. Translation: CASSQVLGTEAFF.

V and J are TRBV19 and TRBJ2-7; TRBD1 matches 9 bases. V lost 6 bases and J lost 9; bases outside the gene matches: 6. The CDR3 spans 12 residues. Germline V CDR1 and CDR2: LNHDA, SQIVND (reference sequence). CDR3 DNA sequence: TGTGCCAGTAGCACGGACAGGGGTTGGCAGTACTTC. It specifies CASSTDRGWQYF.

The chain employs TRBV4-3 and TRBJ2-7; no definite D call. V dropped 0 bases and J dropped 1 base, with 16 bases sitting between them. This CDR3 is built from 17 residues. CDR1 is LGHNA and CDR2 is YSLEER in the germline V gene. The chain's CDR3 is CASSQDLKTMGSYEQYF. The DNA of the CDR3 is TGCGCCAGCAGCCAAGATCTTAAGACAATGGGTTCCTACGAGCAGTACTTC.

The rearrangement links TRBV5-5 to TRBJ2-7; TRBD1 aligns across 9 bases. The length of the CDR3 is 14 residues. In germline, CDR1 is SGHKS, CDR2 YYEKEE (reference sequence). V shed 5 bases, J shed 2 bases, and the junction held 5 bases outside the gene matches. The CDR3 nucleotides read TGTGCCAGCAGACCGGGACAGGGAACCTACGAGCAGTACTTC. Its protein product is CASRPGQGTYEQYF.

V is TRBV3-1 (or the pseudogene TRBV3-2) and J is TRBJ2-7; no definite D call. V lost 1 base, J lost 2 bases, and 3 bases lay in between. Germline CDR1 reads LGHDT; CDR2 reads YNNKEL (reference sequence). The CDR3 loop spans 12 amino acids. CDR3 in amino acids: CASSQVAYEQYF. DNA of the CDR3: TGTGCCAGCAGCCAAGTTGCCTACGAGCAGTACTTC.

This sequence joins TRBV10-1 and TRBJ1-4; unclear D gene. In germline, CDR1 is WNHNN, CDR2 SYGVQD (reference sequence). CDR3 length equals 13 residues. The CDR3 DNA follows: TGCACCAACTATTTATCGTCTAATGAAAAACTGTTTTTT. This gives the protein CTNYLSSNEKLFF.

The chain uses TRBV10-3 and TRBJ2-2; no clear D. CDR1 and CDR2 (germline): ENHRY, SYGVKD. V was shortened by 3 bases and J by 4 bases, with 6 bases between the two germline ends. The length of the CDR3 is 13 residues. The CDR3 protein is CAISDTATGELFF. CDR3 DNA: TGTGCCATCAGTGATACCGCCACCGGGGAGCTGTTTTTT.

The rearrangement links TRBV7-8 to TRBJ1-5; tentative D call: TRBD1 (6 bases). V shed 5 bases and J shed 6 bases, with 20 bases lying between them. Looked up from germline, CDR1 is SGHVS and CDR2 is FQNEAQ. The CDR3 totals 16 residues. The CDR3 loop reads CASSLGIQGITQPQHF. In DNA form, the CDR3 reads TGTGCCAGCAGCCTAGGGATCCAGGGGATTACTCAGCCCCAGCATTTT.

This chain joins TRBV27 and TRBJ1-6, with TRBD1 matching 7 bases. The CDR3 contains 14 residues. Losses at the gene ends were 5 bases for V and 10 bases for J; bases not matched to a gene: 8. CDR1 is MNHEY and CDR2 is SMNVEV in the germline V gene (reference sequence). CDR3 in amino acids: CASSQQGLRSPLHF. CDR3 coding DNA: TGTGCCAGCAGTCAACAGGGGCTCAGGTCACCCCTCCACTTT.

For this clone: This CDR3 is also generated by other DNA sequences in the sample. The rearrangement uses TRBV5-4 and TRBJ1-2, with TRBD1 matching 7 bases. The germline V gene encodes CDR1 SGHNT and CDR2 YYREEE (reference sequence). The CDR3 totals 12 residues. The trim removed 0 bases at V and 8 bases at J, leaving 1 base unmatched. CDR3 bases: TGTGCCAGCAGCTTGGGGACAGGCGGCTACACCTTC. It encodes CASSLGTGGYTF.

The chain has TRBV5-8 and TRBJ2-1; TRBD2 agrees at 9 bases. Germline lookup yields CDR1 SGHTS and CDR2 YDEGEE. The CDR3 contains 14 residues. V was pared by 2 bases and J by 10 bases, with 7 bases of the junction left unmatched. CDR3 nucleotides: TGTGCCAGCAGCTTTAGCGGGGGAGCCGAGGAGCAGTTCTTC. Translation gives CASSFSGGAEEQFF.

The chain couples TRBV24-1 to TRBJ2-3; D perhaps matches TRBD2 (5 bases). The CDR3 covers 15 residues. Trimming removed 3 bases at V and 2 bases at J, with 11 bases between. CDR1 is KGHDR, CDR2 SFDVKD, per germline. The CDR3 sequence: CATSDSGYPTDTQYF. CDR3 nucleotides: TGTGCCACCAGTGATAGCGGATACCCCACAGATACGCAGTATTTT.

The V call is TRBV12-3 or TRBV12-4, the J call TRBJ2-7; D possibly corresponds to TRBD2 (6 bases). The CDR3 runs to 12 residues. V shed 3 bases and J shed 7 bases, with 10 bases lying between them. The CDR3 loop is CASSFSGTEQYF. DNA for the CDR3: TGTGCCAGCAGTTTTTCCGGGACTGAGCAGTACTTC.

The V gene is TRBV29-1, the J gene TRBJ2-1; 11 positions match TRBD2. The CDR3 loop spans 15 amino acids. V trimming: 6 bases; J trimming: 1 base; junction bases outside the gene matches: 5. Germline V gene sequence: CDR1 SQVTM, CDR2 ANQGSEA. The CDR3 here is CSVPGTSGSYNEQFF. DNA for the CDR3: TGCAGCGTCCCCGGGACTAGCGGTTCCTACAATGAGCAGTTCTTC.

The chain carries TRBV27 and TRBJ2-1; 14 nucleotides align to TRBD2. J lost 4 bases, V lost 4 bases, and 6 bases had no gene match. The CDR3 is 17 residues long. The germline V gene encodes CDR1 MNHEY and CDR2 SMNVEV (reference sequence). In DNA, the CDR3 is TGTGCCAGCAGTTCGGGGACTAGCGGGGGTGCTTACAATGAGCAGTTCTTC. Its protein is CASSSGTSGGAYNEQFF.

This chain links TRBV9 with TRBJ2-3; D is unclear. V lost 0 bases to trimming and J lost 5 bases, with 7 bases between them. Per the germline V gene, CDR1 is SGDLS and CDR2 is YYNGEE. This CDR3 has 13 residues. CDR3 in amino acids: CASSVEWGDTQYF. The CDR3 DNA reads as TGTGCCAGCAGCGTAGAGTGGGGAGATACGCAGTATTTT.

The chain carries TRBV19 and TRBJ1-4; the D gene is possibly TRBD1 (6 bases). Deletions cut 7 bases from V and 0 bases from J, with 12 bases between. Germline V gene data show CDR1 as LNHDA and CDR2 as SQIVND (reference sequence). This CDR3 spans 15 amino acids. CDR3 sequence (DNA): TGTGCCAGTAACAAAGGGACAACAACTAATGAAAAACTGTTTTTT. This sequence encodes CASNKGTTTNEKLFF.

This chain connects TRBV6-5 to TRBJ1-6, with a tentative D call TRBD1 (5 bases). The CDR3 extends over 15 amino acids. Germline V gene lookup returns CDR1 MNHEY and CDR2 SVGAGI. V was clipped by 4 bases and J by 5 bases, with 12 bases between them. The CDR3 loop is CASSFAGTNNSPLHF. CDR3 coding DNA: TGTGCCAGCAGTTTCGCCGGGACTAATAATTCACCCCTCCACTTT.

The CDR3 DNA is TGTGCCAGCAGGGGCGGCACAAATTCACCCCTCCACTTT. It encodes CASRGGTNSPLHF. This chain joins TRBV9 and TRBJ1-6; D gene unclear. V lost 5 bases to trimming and J lost 7 bases, with 10 bases between them. Germline V lookup: CDR1 SGDLS, CDR2 YYNGEE. This CDR3 region has 13 residues.

The CDR3 DNA reads TGTGCCAGCAGCGCCACCACAGATACGCAGTATTTT. Amino acid sequence: CASSATTDTQYF. The rearrangement links TRBV9 to TRBJ2-3; D is unclear. The CDR3 contains 12 residues. V gave up 3 bases and J gave up 2 bases, with 4 bases separating them. From germline, CDR1 is SGDLS and CDR2 YYNGEE.

The genes are TRBV29-1 and TRBJ2-7; D might be TRBD1 or TRBD2, each matching 5 bases. Germline CDR1 SQVTM, CDR2 ANQGSEA. This CDR3 contains 13 residues. Trimming removed 6 bases from V and 3 bases from J, with 15 bases in between. The CDR3 DNA reads TGCAGCGTCAGGGAGCCCCAGGGCTACGAGCAGTACTTC. Encoded protein: CSVREPQGYEQYF.